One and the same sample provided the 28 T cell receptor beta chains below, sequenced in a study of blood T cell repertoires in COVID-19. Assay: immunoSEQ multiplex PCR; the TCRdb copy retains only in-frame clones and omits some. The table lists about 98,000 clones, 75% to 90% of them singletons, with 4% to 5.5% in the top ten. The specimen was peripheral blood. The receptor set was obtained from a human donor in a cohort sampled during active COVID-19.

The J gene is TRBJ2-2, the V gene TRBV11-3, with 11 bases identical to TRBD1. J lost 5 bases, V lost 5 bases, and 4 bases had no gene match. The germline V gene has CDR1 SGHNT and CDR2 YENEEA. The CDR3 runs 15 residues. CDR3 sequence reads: CASSNRDRGTGELFF. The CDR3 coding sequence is TGTGCCAGCAGCAACCGGGACAGGGGGACCGGGGAGCTGTTTTTT. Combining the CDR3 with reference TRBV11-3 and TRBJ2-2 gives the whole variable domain EAGVVQSPRYKIIEKKQPVAFWCNPISGHNTLYWYLQNLGQGPELLIRYENEEAVDDSQLPKDRFSAERLKGVDSTLKIQPAELGDSAVYLCASSNRDRGTGELFFGEGSRLTVL.

DNA for the CDR3: TGCGCCAGCCGAACGGGGGGGCGGGAGACCCAGTACTTC. Translated, it gives CASRTGGRETQYF. V is TRBV5-1 and J is TRBJ2-5; 8 nucleotides agree with TRBD2. CDR3 length: 13 amino acids. Trimming cost V 7 bases and J 5 bases; bases outside gene matches: 7. The germline V gene has CDR1 SGHRS and CDR2 YFSETQ.

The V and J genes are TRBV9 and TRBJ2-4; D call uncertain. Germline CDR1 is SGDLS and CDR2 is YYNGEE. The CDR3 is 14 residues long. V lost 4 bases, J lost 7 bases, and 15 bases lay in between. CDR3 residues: CASSPGSRVNIQYF. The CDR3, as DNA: TGTGCCAGCAGCCCTGGAAGTCGGGTCAACATTCAGTACTTC.

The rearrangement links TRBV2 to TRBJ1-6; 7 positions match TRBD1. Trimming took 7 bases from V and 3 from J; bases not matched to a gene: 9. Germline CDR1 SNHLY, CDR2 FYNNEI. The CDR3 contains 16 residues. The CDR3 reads CASTTRQGFYNSPLHF. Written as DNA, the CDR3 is TGTGCCAGCACTACAAGACAGGGTTTCTATAATTCACCCCTCCACTTT.

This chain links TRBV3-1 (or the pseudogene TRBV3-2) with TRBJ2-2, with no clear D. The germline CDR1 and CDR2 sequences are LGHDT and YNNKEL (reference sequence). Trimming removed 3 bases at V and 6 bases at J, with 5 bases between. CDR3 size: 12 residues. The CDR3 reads CASSHIPGELFF. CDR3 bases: TGTGCCAGCAGCCACATCCCCGGGGAGCTGTTTTTT.

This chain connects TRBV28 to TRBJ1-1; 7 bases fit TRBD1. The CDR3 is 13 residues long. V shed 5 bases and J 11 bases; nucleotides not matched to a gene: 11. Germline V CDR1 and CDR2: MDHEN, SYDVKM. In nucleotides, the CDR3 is TGTGCCAGCAGTCTAGACAGGGTGAAACAGGCTTTCTTT. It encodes CASSLDRVKQAFF.

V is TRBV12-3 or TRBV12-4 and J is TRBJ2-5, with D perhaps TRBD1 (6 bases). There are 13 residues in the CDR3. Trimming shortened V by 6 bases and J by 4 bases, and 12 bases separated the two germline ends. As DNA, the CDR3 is TGTGCCAGCAGCCCGGACAGACGAGAGACCCAGTACTTC. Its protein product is CASSPDRRETQYF.

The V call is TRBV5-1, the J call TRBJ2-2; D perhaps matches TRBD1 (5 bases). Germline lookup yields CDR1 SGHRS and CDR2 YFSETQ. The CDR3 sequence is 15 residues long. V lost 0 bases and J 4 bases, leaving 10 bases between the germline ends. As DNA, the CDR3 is TGCGCCAGCAGCTTGGAGGGGTTGGTCACCGGGGAGCTGTTTTTT. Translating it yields CASSLEGLVTGELFF.

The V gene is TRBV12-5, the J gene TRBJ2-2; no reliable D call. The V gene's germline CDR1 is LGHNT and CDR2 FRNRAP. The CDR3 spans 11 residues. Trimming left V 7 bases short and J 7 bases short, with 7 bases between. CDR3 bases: TGTGCTAGTGCCCGCGGCGGGGAGCTGTTTTTT. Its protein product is CASARGGELFF.

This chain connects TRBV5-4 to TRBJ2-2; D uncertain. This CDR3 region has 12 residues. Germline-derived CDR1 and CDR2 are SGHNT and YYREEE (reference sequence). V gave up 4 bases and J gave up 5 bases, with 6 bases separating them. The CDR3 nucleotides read TGTGCCAGCAGCCTATATACCGGGGAGCTGTTTTTT. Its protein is CASSLYTGELFF.

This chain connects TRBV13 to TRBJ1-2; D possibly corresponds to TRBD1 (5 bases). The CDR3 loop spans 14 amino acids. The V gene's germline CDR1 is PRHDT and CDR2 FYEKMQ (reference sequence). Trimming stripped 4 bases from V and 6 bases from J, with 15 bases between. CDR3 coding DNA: TGTGCCAGCAGCTCCTCGCAGGGCCGGGATGGCTACACCTTC. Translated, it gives CASSSSQGRDGYTF. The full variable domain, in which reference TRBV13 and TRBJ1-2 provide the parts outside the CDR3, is AAGVIQSPRHLIKEKRETATLKCYPIPRHDTVYWYQQGPGQDPQFLISFYEKMQSDKGSIPDRFSAQQFSDYHSELNMSSLELGDSALYFCASSSSQGRDGYTFGSGTRLTVV.

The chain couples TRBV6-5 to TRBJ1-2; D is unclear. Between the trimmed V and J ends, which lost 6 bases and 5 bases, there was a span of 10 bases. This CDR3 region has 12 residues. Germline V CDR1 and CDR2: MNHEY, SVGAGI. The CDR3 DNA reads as TGTGCCAGCAGACTACCCCCATATGGCTACACCTTC. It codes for CASRLPPYGYTF.

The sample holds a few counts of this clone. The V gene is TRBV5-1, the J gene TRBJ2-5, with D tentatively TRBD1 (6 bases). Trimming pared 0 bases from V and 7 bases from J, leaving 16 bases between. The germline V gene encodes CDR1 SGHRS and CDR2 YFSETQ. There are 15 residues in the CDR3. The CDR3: CASSLARGAQGTQYF. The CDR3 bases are TGCGCCAGCAGCTTGGCCCGTGGGGCACAGGGGACCCAGTACTTC.

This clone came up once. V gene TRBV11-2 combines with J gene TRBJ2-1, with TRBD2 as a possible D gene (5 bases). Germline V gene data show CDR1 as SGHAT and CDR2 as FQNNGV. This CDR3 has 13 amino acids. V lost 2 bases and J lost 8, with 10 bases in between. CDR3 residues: CASSLRGRDEQFF. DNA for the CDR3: TGTGCCAGCAGCTTACGGGGTAGAGATGAGCAGTTCTTC.

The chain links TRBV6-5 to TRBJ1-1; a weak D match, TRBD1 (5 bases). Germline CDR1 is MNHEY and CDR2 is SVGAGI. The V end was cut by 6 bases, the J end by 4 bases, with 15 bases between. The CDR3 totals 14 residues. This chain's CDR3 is CASRGGTPATEAFF. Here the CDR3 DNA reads TGTGCCAGCAGGGGGGGAACCCCGGCCACTGAAGCTTTCTTT.

This chain's CDR3 is CASSYSRGTDTQYF. For the CDR3, the DNA is TGTGCCAGCAGTTACTCGCGGGGTACAGATACGCAGTATTTT. The chain is built from TRBV6-6 and TRBJ2-3, with a weak D call TRBD2 (6 bases). CDR1 is MNHNY, CDR2 SVGAGI, per germline (reference sequence). The CDR3 covers 14 residues. The V end was cut by 0 bases, the J end by 3 bases, with 7 bases between.

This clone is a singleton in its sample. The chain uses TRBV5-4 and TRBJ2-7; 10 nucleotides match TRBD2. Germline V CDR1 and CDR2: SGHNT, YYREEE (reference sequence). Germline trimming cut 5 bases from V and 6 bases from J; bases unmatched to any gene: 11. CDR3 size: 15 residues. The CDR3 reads CASRLAGAYLGEQYF. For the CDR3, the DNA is TGTGCCAGCAGGCTAGCGGGGGCTTACTTAGGCGAGCAGTACTTC.

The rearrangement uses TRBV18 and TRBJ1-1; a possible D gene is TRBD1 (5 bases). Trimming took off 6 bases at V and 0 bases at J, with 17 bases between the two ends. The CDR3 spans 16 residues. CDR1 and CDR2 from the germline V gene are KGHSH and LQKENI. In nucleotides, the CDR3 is TGTGCCAGCTCGCGGGACGGGAGTAGAATGAACACTGAAGCTTTCTTT. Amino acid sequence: CASSRDGSRMNTEAFF.

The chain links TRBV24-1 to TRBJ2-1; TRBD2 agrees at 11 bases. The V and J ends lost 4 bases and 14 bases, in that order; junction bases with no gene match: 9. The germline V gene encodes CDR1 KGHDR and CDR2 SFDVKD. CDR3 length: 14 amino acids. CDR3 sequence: CATSDSLAGGLEFF. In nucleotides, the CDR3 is TGTGCCACCAGTGACTCGCTAGCGGGGGGCCTGGAGTTCTTC.

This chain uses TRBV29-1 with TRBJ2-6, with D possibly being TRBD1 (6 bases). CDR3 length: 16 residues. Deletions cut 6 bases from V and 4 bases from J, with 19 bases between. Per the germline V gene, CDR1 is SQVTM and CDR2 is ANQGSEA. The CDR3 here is CSVLTGNWRGANVLTF. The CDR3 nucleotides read TGCAGCGTACTCACAGGGAATTGGAGGGGGGCCAACGTCCTGACTTTC. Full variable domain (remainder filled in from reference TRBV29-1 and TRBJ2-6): SAVISQKPSRDICQRGTSLTIQCQVDSQVTMMFWYRQQPGQSLTLIATANQGSEATYESGFVIDKFPISRPNLTFSTLTVSNMSPEDSSIYLCSVLTGNWRGANVLTFGAGSRLTVL.

CDR3 amino acids: CASSITRQGAYGYTF. The CDR3, as DNA: TGTGCCAGTAGTATTACGAGACAGGGGGCTTATGGCTACACCTTC. The chain recombines TRBV19 with TRBJ1-2, with 10 positions matching TRBD1. Looked up from germline, CDR1 is LNHDA and CDR2 is SQIVND (reference sequence). The CDR3 totals 15 residues. Trimming took 3 bases from V and 5 from J; bases not matched to a gene: 6. Full variable domain (missing parts from reference TRBV19 and TRBJ1-2): DGGITQSPKYLFRKEGQNVTLSCEQNLNHDAMYWYRQDPGQGLRLIYYSQIVNDFQKGDIAEGYSVSREKKESFPLTVTSAQKNPTAFYLCASSITRQGAYGYTFGSGTRLTVV.

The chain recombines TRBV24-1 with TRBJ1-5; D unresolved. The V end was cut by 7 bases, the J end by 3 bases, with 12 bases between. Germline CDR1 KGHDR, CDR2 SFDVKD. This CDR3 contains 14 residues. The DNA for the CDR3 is TGTGCCACCAGGCCGGAGGGAGACAATCAGCCCCAGCATTTT. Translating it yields CATRPEGDNQPQHF.

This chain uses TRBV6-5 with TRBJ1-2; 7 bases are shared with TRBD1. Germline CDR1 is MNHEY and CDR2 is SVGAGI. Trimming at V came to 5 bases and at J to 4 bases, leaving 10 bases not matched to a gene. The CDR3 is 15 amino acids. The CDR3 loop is CASSPRLTGPYGYTF. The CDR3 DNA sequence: TGTGCCAGCAGTCCCCGCCTGACAGGGCCCTATGGCTACACCTTC.

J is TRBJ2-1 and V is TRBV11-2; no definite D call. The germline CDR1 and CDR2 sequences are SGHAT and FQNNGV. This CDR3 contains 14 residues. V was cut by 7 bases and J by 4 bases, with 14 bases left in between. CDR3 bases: TGTGCCAGCAACCAAGATAGCAGATACAATGAGCAGTTCTTC. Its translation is CASNQDSRYNEQFF.

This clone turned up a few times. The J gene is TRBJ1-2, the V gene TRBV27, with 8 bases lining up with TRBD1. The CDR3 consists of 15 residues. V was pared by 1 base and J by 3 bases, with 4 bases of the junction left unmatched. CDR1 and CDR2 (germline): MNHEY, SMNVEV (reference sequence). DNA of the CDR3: TGTGCCAGCAGTTTATATCCAGGGGGCGACTATGGCTACACCTTC. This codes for CASSLYPGGDYGYTF.

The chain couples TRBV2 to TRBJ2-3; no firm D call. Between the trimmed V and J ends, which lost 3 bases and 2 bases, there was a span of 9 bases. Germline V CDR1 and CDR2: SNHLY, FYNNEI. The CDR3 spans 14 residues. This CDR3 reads CASSDMGYTDTQYF. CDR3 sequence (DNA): TGTGCCAGCAGTGATATGGGCTACACAGATACGCAGTATTTT.

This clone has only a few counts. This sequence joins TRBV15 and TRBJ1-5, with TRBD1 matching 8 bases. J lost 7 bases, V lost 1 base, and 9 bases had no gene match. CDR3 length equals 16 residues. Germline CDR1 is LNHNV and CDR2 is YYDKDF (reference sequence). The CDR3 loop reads CATSRVRTGSGQPQHF. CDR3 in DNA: TGTGCCACCAGCAGAGTAAGGACAGGGTCTGGCCAGCCCCAGCATTTT. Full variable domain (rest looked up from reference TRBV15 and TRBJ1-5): DAMVIQNPRYQVTQFGKPVTLSCSQTLNHNVMYWYQQKSSQAPKLLFHYYDKDFNNEADTPDNFQSRRPNTSFCFLDIRSPGLGDTAMYLCATSRVRTGSGQPQHFGDGTRLSIL.

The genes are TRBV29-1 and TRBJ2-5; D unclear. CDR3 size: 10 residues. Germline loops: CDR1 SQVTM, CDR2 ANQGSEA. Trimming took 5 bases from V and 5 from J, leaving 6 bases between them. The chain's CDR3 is CSVHYETQYF. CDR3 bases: TGCAGCGTTCACTATGAGACCCAGTACTTC. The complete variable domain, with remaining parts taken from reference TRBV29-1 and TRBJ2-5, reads SAVISQKPSRDICQRGTSLTIQCQVDSQVTMMFWYRQQPGQSLTLIATANQGSEATYESGFVIDKFPISRPNLTFSTLTVSNMSPEDSSIYLCSVHYETQYFGPGTRLLVL.